A single TCR beta chain is shown here with its context. Its specificity is unknown. Trimming pared 4 bases from V and 1 base from J, leaving 7 bases between. The CDR3 covers 12 residues. Germline values: CDR1 DFQATT, CDR2 SNEGSKA (reference sequence). This record belongs to a study of blood T cells in healthy people across ages. Study overall: T cells yielded about one barcoded beta molecule per two cells through template switching. Broader study findings: Naive and antigen-experienced cells could not be conclusively compared, given unsorted PBMCs. In the absence of known donor CMV status, changes in expanded clonotypes were possibly confounded.

Together with a sample-barcoded 5' primer, a J-beta primer mix was included in a second PCR lasting roughly 6 to 12 cycles. TCRdb processed the 5' RACE reads anew with MiXCR; each CDR3 protein has one entry. The sample lists about 800,000 distinct CDR3 sequences, more than 45% occurring once. The donors, aged about 6 to 100, were healthy Caucasians from Russia. This clonotype was sampled from a man aged 25-45 years in good health. Sequenced input: blood. The genes are TRBV20-1 and TRBJ1-2; D remains unclear. The CDR3 loop is CSATGFNYGYTF. The CDR3 DNA reads as TGCAGTGCTACGGGTTTTAACTATGGCTACACCTTC.